Each of the 25 T cell receptor beta chains below was sequenced from the same sample in a study of blood T cells in healthy people across ages. Next came a second PCR, run for roughly 6 to 11 cycles, which used a sample-barcoded 5' primer along with a J-beta primer mix. TCRdb re-derived calls from the 5' RACE reads in MiXCR, one entry per CDR3 protein. The sample includes some 1,800,000 distinct CDR3 sequences, about two fifths of them seen just once. The sample taken for sequencing was blood. All receptors come from a human donor in good health.

V usage is TRBV7-9 and J usage is TRBJ2-1; the match to TRBD2 covers 7 bases. The CDR3 runs 13 residues. V was clipped by 6 bases and J by 13 bases; unmatched bases: 12. From germline, CDR1 is SEHNR and CDR2 FQNEAQ (reference sequence). CDR3 in amino acids: CASRPTSISGQFF. Written as DNA, the CDR3 is TGTGCCAGCAGGCCGACTAGCATCTCGGGCCAGTTCTTC. The full variable domain, rest sourced from reference TRBV7-9 and TRBJ2-1, is DTGVSQNPRHKITKRGQNVTFRCDPISEHNRLYWYRQTLGQGPEFLTYFQNEAQLEKSRLLSDRFSAERPKGSFSTLEIQRTEQGDSAMYLCASRPTSISGQFFGPGTRLTVL.

The chain joins TRBV20-1 to TRBJ1-4, with a weak D call TRBD1 (6 bases). Germline V gene lookup returns CDR1 DFQATT and CDR2 SNEGSKA (reference sequence). The CDR3 extends over 13 amino acids. Trimming took off 3 bases at V and 5 bases at J, with 10 bases between the two ends. CDR3 nucleotide sequence: TGCAGTGCTAGCGACAGGTGGAATGAAAAACTGTTTTTT. Protein sequence: CSASDRWNEKLFF.

The chain combines TRBV7-9 with TRBJ2-2; tentative D call: TRBD2 (5 bases). The CDR3 spans 12 residues. Germline values: CDR1 SEHNR, CDR2 FQNEAQ (reference sequence). V was shortened by 9 bases and J by 6 bases, with 11 bases between the two germline ends. CDR3 region: CARPGSAGELFF. The CDR3 DNA follows: TGTGCCAGACCTGGGAGCGCCGGGGAGCTGTTTTTT.

Turning to this clonotype: Germline is not matched at one junction end, which may reflect a read error. The genes are TRBV12-3 or TRBV12-4 and TRBJ2-7, with 8 bases identical to TRBD2. This CDR3 comprises 14 residues. CDR3 DNA: TGTACCAGCAGCCCTGACGGACTAGCTTACGAGCAGTACTTC. Its protein is CTSSPDGLAYEQYF.

The chain carries TRBV27 and TRBJ1-5; the match to TRBD1 covers 9 bases. Trimming removed 6 bases from V and 7 bases from J; junction bases left unmatched: 28. Germline V gene lookup returns CDR1 MNHEY and CDR2 SMNVEV (reference sequence). The CDR3 spans 21 residues. This CDR3 reads CASRRRKPGQGRLGVWQPQHF. CDR3 nucleotide sequence: TGTGCCAGCAGAAGGAGGAAACCGGGACAGGGCCGTTTGGGAGTTTGGCAGCCCCAGCATTTT.

V usage is TRBV28 and J usage is TRBJ1-3; D possibly corresponds to TRBD1 (5 bases). Germline values: CDR1 MDHEN, CDR2 SYDVKM. The CDR3 totals 15 residues. Trimming took 7 bases from V and 0 from J, leaving 13 bases between them. CDR3 nucleotides: TGTGCCAGCAATCGACAGTTCCTCTCTGGAAACACCATATATTTT. It is translated as CASNRQFLSGNTIYF.

The chain is built from TRBV4-1 and TRBJ1-5; TRBD1 might be the D (6 bases). CDR3 length: 15 residues. The V and J ends lost 3 bases and 5 bases respectively, with 14 bases between them. Germline-derived CDR1 and CDR2 are MGHRA and YSYEKL. Here the CDR3 reads CASSQKRGGDQPQHF. The CDR3 nucleotides are TGCGCCAGCAGCCAGAAAAGGGGGGGAGATCAGCCCCAGCATTTT.

This clonotype was seen a single time. The CDR3, as DNA: TGTGCCAGCAGTTTAGCTCTAATCGAGCAGTACTTC. Protein sequence: CASSLALIEQYF. The rearrangement links TRBV12-3 or TRBV12-4 to TRBJ2-5; D call uncertain. The J call may be in error: the DNA end matches TRBJ2-7 better. This CDR3 is built from 12 residues.

This chain links TRBV20-1 with TRBJ2-7, with D perhaps TRBD2 (6 bases). Trimming removed 3 bases at V and 2 bases at J, with 20 bases between. There are 16 residues in the CDR3. Germline V CDR1 and CDR2: DFQATT, SNEGSKA (reference sequence). The CDR3 here is CSARPPRGELAYEQYF. The CDR3 bases are TGCAGTGCTAGGCCCCCCCGCGGGGAGTTGGCCTACGAGCAGTACTTC.

The table lists this clonotype with a few counts. The V and J genes are TRBV7-9 and TRBJ1-1; D is unresolved. Trimming removed 5 bases from V and 2 bases from J, with 21 bases in between. CDR1 and CDR2 (germline): SEHNR, FQNEAQ (reference sequence). The CDR3 length is 17 residues. In DNA form, the CDR3 reads TGTGCCAGCAGCCCCACGGACCAGACGGCTTTAAACACTGAAGCTTTCTTT. This translates into CASSPTDQTALNTEAFF.

The chain is built from TRBV7-3 and TRBJ2-1; a weak D match, TRBD1 (6 bases). This CDR3 contains 14 residues. The germline V gene has CDR1 SGHTA and CDR2 FQGTGA. The V gene lost 2 bases and the J gene lost 6 bases, with 11 bases spanning the gap. The DNA of the CDR3 is TGTGCCAGCAGCTTACAGGGGACCCCCAATGAGCAGTTCTTC. Protein product: CASSLQGTPNEQFF. Variable domain in full (rest from reference TRBV7-3 and TRBJ2-1): GAGVSQTPSNKVTEKGKYVELRCDPISGHTALYWYRQSLGQGPEFLIYFQGTGAADDSGLPNDRFFAVRPEGSVSTLKIQRTERGDSAVYLCASSLQGTPNEQFFGPGTRLTVL.

This clonotype has more than one count but fewer than ten. The V and J genes are TRBV9 and TRBJ1-2, with D uncertain. The CDR3 is 15 residues long. CDR1 and CDR2 from the germline V gene are SGDLS and YYNGEE. Trimming shortened V by 0 bases and J by 2 bases, and 11 bases separated the two germline ends. The CDR3 here is CASSVGSGWNYGYTF. The CDR3 coding sequence is TGTGCCAGCAGCGTAGGATCGGGCTGGAACTATGGCTACACCTTC.

A few counts support this clonotype. The J gene is TRBJ2-7, the V gene TRBV29-1; TRBD1 is a possible D gene (6 bases). Germline values: CDR1 SQVTM, CDR2 ANQGSEA. This CDR3 has 13 amino acids. The V end was cut by 4 bases, the J end by 5 bases, with 15 bases between. The CDR3 DNA sequence: TGCAGCGTTGTGAGAACAGGGACCCACGAGCAGTACTTC. The encoded protein is CSVVRTGTHEQYF.

As regards this clonotype: A read error may produce the germline difference seen at one junction end. The chain links TRBV20-1 to TRBJ2-3, with 11 bases aligning to TRBD2. In germline, CDR1 is DFQATT, CDR2 SNEGSKA (reference sequence). This CDR3 is 14 amino acids long. The CDR3 region has the DNA TGCAATGCTCGACTAGCGGGGTTTGAAAATACGCAGTATTTT. This encodes CNARLAGFENTQYF.

This clonotype was detected only a few times. The chain carries TRBV4-1 and TRBJ2-1, with 8 bases that match TRBD2. The germline gives CDR1 MGHRA, CDR2 YSYEKL. The CDR3 runs to 19 residues. Trimming removed 1 base from V and 6 bases from J; junction bases left unmatched: 17. As DNA, the CDR3 is TGCGCCAGCAGCCAAGGTAGGGCTCAACTAGCGGTTCGTCTCAATGAGCAGTTCTTC. Amino acids: CASSQGRAQLAVRLNEQFF.

A few counts support this clonotype. The chain carries TRBV28 and TRBJ2-6; D remains unclear. Germline values: CDR1 MDHEN, CDR2 SYDVKM. This CDR3 is 15 amino acids long. V lost 6 bases to trimming and J lost 3 bases, with 12 bases between them. This CDR3 reads CASRADNGGANVLTF. CDR3 in DNA: TGTGCCAGCAGGGCCGACAACGGTGGGGCCAACGTCCTGACTTTC.

V gene TRBV6-5 combines with J gene TRBJ1-3; TRBD1 aligns across 10 bases. V lost 5 bases and J lost 7; bases outside the gene matches: 11. Germline V gene lookup returns CDR1 MNHEY and CDR2 SVGAGI. The CDR3 is made up of 16 amino acids. The CDR3 spells CASSRGTGEFTNTIYF. CDR3 coding DNA: TGTGCCAGCAGTAGGGGGACAGGGGAGTTCACGAACACCATATATTTT.

The rearrangement joins TRBV5-1 to TRBJ2-2; the D gene is possibly TRBD1 (7 bases). Trimming cost V 1 base and J 2 bases, with 15 bases left between them. Per the germline V gene, CDR1 is SGHRS and CDR2 is YFSETQ. The CDR3 contains 17 residues. CDR3 sequence reads: CASSLFRQGGNTGELFF. In nucleotides, the CDR3 is TGCGCCAGCAGCTTGTTTCGGCAGGGGGGAAACACCGGGGAGCTGTTTTTT.

The V and J genes are TRBV6-6 and TRBJ2-7; 9 nucleotides agree with TRBD2. Germline CDR1 reads MNHNY; CDR2 reads SVGAGI (reference sequence). The CDR3 is 15 amino acids. Trimming at V came to 2 bases and at J to 4 bases, leaving 6 bases not matched to a gene. CDR3: CASSYGASGEYEQYF. The CDR3 DNA reads as TGTGCCAGCAGTTACGGGGCTAGCGGGGAGTACGAGCAGTACTTC.

The CDR3 is CASSDVEPPQHF. CDR3 sequence (DNA): TGTGCCAGCAGTGACGTGGAACCGCCCCAGCATTTT. This rearrangement joins TRBV6-1 to TRBJ1-5; unclear D gene. CDR1 is MNHNS and CDR2 is SASEGT in the germline V gene. Trimming pared 3 bases from V and 9 bases from J, leaving 9 bases between. CDR3 length: 12 amino acids.

The chain employs TRBV5-1 and TRBJ2-1; D might be TRBD1 (5 bases). CDR3 length: 13 residues. Trimming took 9 bases from V and 4 from J, leaving 14 bases between them. The germline V gene has CDR1 SGHRS and CDR2 YFSETQ. Here the CDR3 reads CATSGRSYNEQFF. The CDR3 DNA is TGCGCCACCTCAGGGCGCTCGTACAATGAGCAGTTCTTC.

The V and J genes are TRBV9 and TRBJ1-2; 8 bases line up with TRBD1. This CDR3 spans 16 amino acids. The germline V gene encodes CDR1 SGDLS and CDR2 YYNGEE. V was pared by 0 bases and J by 2 bases, with 6 bases of the junction left unmatched. CDR3 loop: CASSVGVRTGNYGYTF. The CDR3 DNA reads TGTGCCAGCAGCGTAGGCGTCCGGACAGGGAACTATGGCTACACCTTC.

The chain employs TRBV12-3 or TRBV12-4 and TRBJ1-2; D not resolved. This CDR3 is built from 12 residues. Trimming shortened V by 7 bases and J by 2 bases, and 8 bases separated the two germline ends. In DNA, the CDR3 is TGTGCCAGCAAGGACGGCAACTATGGCTACACCTTC. This sequence encodes CASKDGNYGYTF.

The chain is built from TRBV6-1 and TRBJ2-7, with TRBD1 as a possible D gene (6 bases). The ends were cut back, 3 bases at V and 5 bases at J, with 17 bases in the middle. CDR3 length equals 15 residues. Germline V CDR1 and CDR2: MNHNS, SASEGT. As DNA, the CDR3 is TGTGCCAGCAGTGATGCCGGGACAAGGGGCGACGAGCAGTACTTC. The encoded protein is CASSDAGTRGDEQYF.

The CDR3 DNA follows: TGTGCCAGCAGCCTCGCCGGGCTATTGGGCAATGAGCAGTTCTTC. It codes for CASSLAGLLGNEQFF. V is TRBV9 and J is TRBJ2-1; D gene ambiguous. Germline loops: CDR1 SGDLS, CDR2 YYNGEE. This CDR3 has 15 residues. With 4 bases removed from V and 6 bases from J, the gap between germline ends came to 17 bases.